Below, 30 T cell receptor beta chains from the same sample are listed, as sequenced in a study of T cell responses to AZD1222 COVID-19 vaccine (dated by TCRdb to the early 2020s). This specimen's time point label, per the study, means: baseline before first vaccination. The library was obtained by the immunoSEQ multiplex PCR assay. TCRdb mirrors the immuneACCESS table, restricted to in-frame sequences. Some clones are absent from its copies; in checked studies, under half trace to an unresolved V gene, and the reason for the others is unknown. The sample records some 130,000 clones, around nine tenths of which are singletons. The top ten constitute 6.9% of the sample. Sequences were derived from peripheral blood, sampled on day 0 of AZD1222 vaccination. The receptors come from an adult in good health.

The chain couples TRBV11-2 to TRBJ2-3, with D possibly matching TRBD2 (7 bases). The CDR3 loop spans 16 amino acids. Germline V gene lookup returns CDR1 SGHAT and CDR2 FQNNGV. Trimming took 4 bases from V and 0 from J, leaving 14 bases between them. The chain's CDR3 is CASSSRAGASTDTQYF. The CDR3, as DNA: TGTGCCAGCAGCTCTCGGGCGGGGGCCAGCACAGATACGCAGTATTTT.

The chain links TRBV27 to TRBJ1-1; D is uncertain. Germline V gene lookup returns CDR1 MNHEY and CDR2 SMNVEV (reference sequence). This CDR3 comprises 15 residues. V lost 0 bases to trimming and J lost 1 base, with 9 bases between them. The CDR3 spells CASSLSLGTNTEAFF. The CDR3 region has the DNA TGTGCCAGCAGTTTATCCCTGGGTACGAACACTGAAGCTTTCTTT.

The V call is TRBV30, the J call TRBJ1-4; D call uncertain. The ends were cut back, 3 bases at V and 6 bases at J, with 8 bases in the middle. The CDR3 contains 12 residues. Germline V gene lookup returns CDR1 GTSNPN and CDR2 SVGIG (reference sequence). CDR3 sequence reads: CAWRGRHEKLFF. For the CDR3, the DNA is TGTGCCTGGAGGGGTAGACATGAAAAACTGTTTTTT.

V is TRBV10-3 and J is TRBJ2-3, with 9 bases aligning to TRBD1. The CDR3 runs to 14 residues. The germline gives CDR1 ENHRY, CDR2 SYGVKD. V gave up 0 bases and J gave up 6 bases; unmatched junction bases: 1. The DNA of the CDR3 is TGTGCCATCAGTGAGTCGACAGGGGGGGATACGCAGTATTTT. Amino acids: CAISESTGGDTQYF.

The CDR3 nucleotides are TGTGCCAGCAGTGAATTTGGGGAAAATGGCTACACCTTC. Its protein product is CASSEFGENGYTF. The chain joins TRBV25-1 to TRBJ1-2; no reliable D call. Trimming removed 1 base from V and 6 bases from J, with 9 bases in between. Germline CDR1 and CDR2: MGHDK and SYGVNS. The CDR3 is 13 residues long.

The sample holds one count of this clone. The rearrangement links TRBV19 to TRBJ2-7; 9 nucleotides align to TRBD2. CDR3 size: 14 residues. Trimming removed 5 bases from V and 5 bases from J; junction bases left unmatched: 7. CDR1 is LNHDA and CDR2 is SQIVND in the germline V gene (reference sequence). For the CDR3, the DNA is TGTGCCAGTAGTGTAGCGGGACTAGCAAACGAGCAGTACTTC. Its protein product is CASSVAGLANEQYF.

J is TRBJ2-3 and V is TRBV9, with 12 bases fitting TRBD2. The germline CDR1 and CDR2 sequences are SGDLS and YYNGEE. The CDR3 consists of 16 residues. J gave up 6 bases and V 3 bases, and 8 bases lay outside the gene matches. CDR3 sequence: CASSGTSGGSLDTQYF. The CDR3 region has the DNA TGTGCCAGCAGCGGAACTAGCGGGGGGTCCTTGGATACGCAGTATTTT.

This chain uses TRBV24-1 with TRBJ2-2; 8 bases map to TRBD1. V lost 12 bases and J lost 2; bases outside the gene matches: 7. Germline CDR1 reads KGHDR; CDR2 reads SFDVKD. CDR3 length: 14 residues. The CDR3 here is CAVRTGGNTGELFF. In nucleotides, the CDR3 is TGTGCCGTACGTACAGGGGGAAACACCGGGGAGCTGTTTTTT.

The V and J genes are TRBV7-9 and TRBJ2-1; 13 bases align to TRBD2. The CDR3 runs 20 residues. Looked up from germline, CDR1 is SEHNR and CDR2 is FQNEAQ (reference sequence). Trimming cost V 5 bases and J 8 bases; bases outside gene matches: 21. The CDR3 sequence: CASSTRQGRLAGGLVDEQFF. DNA for the CDR3: TGTGCCAGCAGCACCAGACAGGGGAGACTAGCGGGGGGTTTGGTGGATGAGCAGTTCTTC.

For the CDR3, the DNA is TGTGCCAGTAGGGTGGGAGGGGATGGTGAGCAGTTCTTC. As protein: CASRVGGDGEQFF. The chain employs TRBV19 and TRBJ2-1, with TRBD2 identical over 7 bases. The J segment lost 9 bases and the V segment lost 6 bases, leaving 8 bases of the junction unmatched. The CDR3 has 13 amino acids. Per the germline V gene, CDR1 is LNHDA and CDR2 is SQIVND (reference sequence).

The rearrangement uses TRBV7-3 and TRBJ1-6; weak D call: TRBD1 (5 bases). Germline CDR1 reads SGHTA; CDR2 reads FQGTGA. Trimming took off 3 bases at V and 6 bases at J, with 9 bases between the two ends. CDR3 length: 14 amino acids. The CDR3 DNA reads as TGTGCCAGCAGCTTCCAGGGATTTAATTCACCCCTCCACTTT. Its translation is CASSFQGFNSPLHF.

This chain links TRBV10-3 with TRBJ1-2; D gene uncertain. CDR3 length: 15 residues. Deletions cut 0 bases from V and 0 bases from J, with 8 bases between. CDR1 and CDR2 (germline): ENHRY, SYGVKD. The CDR3 here is CAISESMAANYGYTF. In DNA, the CDR3 is TGTGCCATCAGTGAGTCGATGGCAGCTAACTATGGCTACACCTTC.

The J gene is TRBJ1-1, the V gene TRBV6-1, with unresolved D. The V end was cut by 2 bases, the J end by 4 bases, with 14 bases between. Germline assignment: CDR1 MNHNS and CDR2 SASEGT. This CDR3 is built from 15 residues. CDR3 protein: CASSEPGGAGTEAFF. DNA of the CDR3: TGTGCCAGCAGTGAACCAGGAGGTGCGGGCACTGAAGCTTTCTTT.

The genes are TRBV6-5 and TRBJ2-6; 7 positions agree with TRBD1. The CDR3 is 15 residues long. Losses at the gene ends were 6 bases for V and 2 bases for J; bases not matched to a gene: 4. Germline V CDR1 and CDR2: MNHEY, SVGAGI. DNA of the CDR3: TGTGCCAGCAGGCTACAGGGGCCTGGGGCCAACGTCCTGACTTTC. The encoded protein is CASRLQGPGANVLTF.

The chain links TRBV12-3 or TRBV12-4 to TRBJ1-1; D possibly corresponds to TRBD1 (5 bases). With 4 bases removed from V and 4 bases from J, the gap between germline ends came to 10 bases. CDR3 length equals 13 residues. CDR3 sequence: CASSSRGGTEAFF. CDR3 coding DNA: TGTGCCAGCAGTTCGAGGGGAGGCACTGAAGCTTTCTTT.

V and J are TRBV5-6 and TRBJ2-3; D is ambiguous. From germline, CDR1 is SGHDT and CDR2 YYEEEE. V lost 2 bases and J 2 bases, leaving 6 bases between the germline ends. The CDR3 loop spans 13 amino acids. The CDR3 DNA is TGTGCCAGCAGCTTTGGGGACACAGATACGCAGTATTTT. Its translation: CASSFGDTDTQYF.

V gene TRBV6-5 combines with J gene TRBJ1-3, with D possibly being TRBD1 (5 bases). The V end was cut by 8 bases, the J end by 4 bases, with 15 bases between. CDR1 is MNHEY, CDR2 SVGAGI, per germline. This CDR3 spans 14 amino acids. CDR3 DNA: TGTGCCAGCCGCTACCGGGGGGAGGGAAACACCATATATTTT. This codes for CASRYRGEGNTIYF.

This chain joins TRBV5-1 and TRBJ2-1; 10 bases fit TRBD1. This CDR3 region has 18 residues. Germline CDR1 reads SGHRS; CDR2 reads YFSETQ. Unmatched junction bases numbered 12, after V lost 4 bases and J lost 2 bases. This chain's CDR3 is CASSEGPPGTGAYNEQFF. The CDR3 nucleotides read TGCGCCAGCAGCGAGGGGCCCCCCGGGACAGGGGCCTACAATGAGCAGTTCTTC.

In its sample, this clone was seen a few times. The gene calls are TRBV24-1 and TRBJ2-1, with a weak D call TRBD1 (5 bases). V lost 0 bases and J lost 7, with 15 bases in between. Per the germline V gene, CDR1 is KGHDR and CDR2 is SFDVKD. CDR3 length: 16 amino acids. The CDR3 loop is CATSDLGGQGNNEQFF. DNA for the CDR3: TGTGCCACCAGTGATTTGGGTGGCCAGGGAAATAATGAGCAGTTCTTC.

The chain uses TRBV12-3 or TRBV12-4 and TRBJ1-2; D unclear. The CDR3 contains 11 residues. V was clipped by 5 bases and J by 7 bases, with 8 bases between them. The CDR3 region has the DNA TGTGCCAGCAGTAGTTACATTGGCTACACCTTC. Amino acid sequence: CASSSYIGYTF.

This chain links TRBV6-5 with TRBJ2-1; D unresolved. CDR3 size: 12 residues. From germline, CDR1 is MNHEY and CDR2 SVGAGI. Trimming stripped 4 bases from V and 13 bases from J, with 14 bases between. CDR3 region: CASSSFKGTQFF. The DNA of the CDR3 is TGTGCCAGCAGTTCCTTCAAAGGCACCCAGTTCTTC.

The chain joins TRBV5-1 to TRBJ1-2; D is possibly TRBD1 (6 bases). The V gene's germline CDR1 is SGHRS and CDR2 YFSETQ. Trimming removed 0 bases at V and 4 bases at J, with 7 bases between. The CDR3 is made up of 13 amino acids. The CDR3 DNA reads TGCGCCAGCAGCTTGGAGGGGGGCTATGGCTACACCTTC. It encodes CASSLEGGYGYTF.

The rearrangement joins TRBV7-2 to TRBJ1-5, with D possibly matching TRBD1 (6 bases). Trimming took off 5 bases at V and 2 bases at J, with 10 bases between the two ends. Germline CDR1 SGHTA, CDR2 FQGNSA. The CDR3 contains 14 residues. In DNA form, the CDR3 reads TGTGCCAGCAGCCTGAACAGGGGCAATCAGCCCCAGCATTTT. It is translated as CASSLNRGNQPQHF.

V is TRBV6-4 and J is TRBJ1-6; possibly TRBD1 for D (5 bases). The germline gives CDR1 MRHNA, CDR2 SNTAGT. The V end lost 1 base, the J end lost 10 bases, and 11 bases lay between the germline ends. This CDR3 spans 14 amino acids. The CDR3 DNA follows: TGTGCCAGCAGTGACTATCCGGGGGACTCACCCCTCCACTTT. This sequence encodes CASSDYPGDSPLHF.

Only one count was recorded for this clone. The rearrangement joins TRBV28 to TRBJ1-4; D possibly corresponds to TRBD1 (5 bases). From germline, CDR1 is MDHEN and CDR2 SYDVKM. The V end lost 5 bases, the J end lost 5 bases, and 12 bases lay between the germline ends. This CDR3 is 14 amino acids long. CDR3 region: CASSPRDGNEKLFF. CDR3 nucleotides: TGTGCCAGCAGTCCAAGGGACGGCAATGAAAAACTGTTTTTT.

V and J are TRBV6-4 and TRBJ1-1, with D possibly being TRBD1 (5 bases). Deletions cut 3 bases from V and 5 bases from J, with 13 bases between. From germline, CDR1 is MRHNA and CDR2 SNTAGT. This CDR3 has 14 amino acids. The CDR3 sequence is CASSEEGWRTEAFF. The DNA for the CDR3 is TGTGCCAGCAGTGAGGAGGGGTGGCGGACTGAAGCTTTCTTT.

The chain carries TRBV7-2 and TRBJ1-2; D is unresolved. Trimming removed 1 base from V and 2 bases from J, with 11 bases in between. CDR3 length: 15 amino acids. Germline lookup yields CDR1 SGHTA and CDR2 FQGNSA. As DNA, the CDR3 is TGTGCCAGCAGCTTAGGGGTCATGTCCAACTATGGCTACACCTTC. Translated: CASSLGVMSNYGYTF.

The V gene is TRBV10-3, the J gene TRBJ2-7; D perhaps matches TRBD2 (6 bases). The V gene lost 4 bases and the J gene lost 13 bases, with 17 bases spanning the gap. This CDR3 is built from 12 residues. Germline V gene lookup returns CDR1 ENHRY and CDR2 SYGVKD. Written as DNA, the CDR3 is TGTGCCATCAGTGGGGGGACGGAGGGAAAATACTTC. Residues: CAISGGTEGKYF.

The chain couples TRBV4-1 to TRBJ1-1; a possible D gene is TRBD1 (5 bases). This CDR3 is 15 amino acids long. V was clipped by 3 bases and J by 1 base, with 12 bases between them. Germline V gives CDR1 MGHRA, CDR2 YSYEKL. The CDR3 bases are TGCGCCAGCAGCCAGGAAAACAGGCCGAACACTGAAGCTTTCTTT. This translates into CASSQENRPNTEAFF.

This clone occurred once. The rearrangement joins TRBV10-1 to TRBJ1-2, with TRBD1 matching 9 bases. V dropped 6 bases and J dropped 6; count of bases not matched to a gene: 5. The CDR3 totals 13 residues. Looked up from germline, CDR1 is WNHNN and CDR2 is SYGVQD (reference sequence). The CDR3 DNA follows: TGCGCCAGCAGCGTGGACAGGGGAAATGGCTACACCTTC. It yields the protein CASSVDRGNGYTF.